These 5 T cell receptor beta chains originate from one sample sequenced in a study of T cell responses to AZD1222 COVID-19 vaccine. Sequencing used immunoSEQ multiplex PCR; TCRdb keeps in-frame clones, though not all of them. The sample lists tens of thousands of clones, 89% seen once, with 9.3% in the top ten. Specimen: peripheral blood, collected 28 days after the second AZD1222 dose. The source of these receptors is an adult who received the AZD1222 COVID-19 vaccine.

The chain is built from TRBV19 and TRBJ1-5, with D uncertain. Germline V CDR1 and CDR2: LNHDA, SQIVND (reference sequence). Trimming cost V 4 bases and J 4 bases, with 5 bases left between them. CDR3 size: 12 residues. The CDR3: CASSTLNQPQHF. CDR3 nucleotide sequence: TGTGCCAGTAGTACACTGAATCAGCCCCAGCATTTT.

The CDR3 loop is CASRGQPANYGYTF. Written as DNA, the CDR3 is TGTGCCAGCAGGGGACAGCCTGCTAACTATGGCTACACCTTC. The chain joins TRBV6-5 to TRBJ1-2, with 7 bases fitting TRBD1. From germline, CDR1 is MNHEY and CDR2 SVGAGI. V shed 6 bases, J shed 0 bases, and the junction held 4 bases outside the gene matches. This CDR3 comprises 14 residues.

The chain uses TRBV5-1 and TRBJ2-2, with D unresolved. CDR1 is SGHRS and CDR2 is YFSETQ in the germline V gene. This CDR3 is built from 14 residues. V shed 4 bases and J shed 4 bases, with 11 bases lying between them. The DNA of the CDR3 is TGCGCCAGCAGCGTCGGACCGGCCACCGGGGAGCTGTTTTTT. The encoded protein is CASSVGPATGELFF. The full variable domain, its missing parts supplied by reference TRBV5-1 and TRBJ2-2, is KAGVTQTPRYLIKTRGQQVTLSCSPISGHRSVSWYQQTPGQGLQFLFEYFSETQRNKGNFPGRFSGRQFSNSRSEMNVSTLELGDSALYLCASSVGPATGELFFGEGSRLTVL.

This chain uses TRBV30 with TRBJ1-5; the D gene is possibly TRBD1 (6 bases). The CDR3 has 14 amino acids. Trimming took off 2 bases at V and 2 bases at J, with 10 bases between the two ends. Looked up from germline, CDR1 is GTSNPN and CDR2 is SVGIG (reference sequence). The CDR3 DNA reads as TGTGCCTGGAGTTGGGGGGCGGGCAATCAGCCCCAGCATTTT. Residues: CAWSWGAGNQPQHF.

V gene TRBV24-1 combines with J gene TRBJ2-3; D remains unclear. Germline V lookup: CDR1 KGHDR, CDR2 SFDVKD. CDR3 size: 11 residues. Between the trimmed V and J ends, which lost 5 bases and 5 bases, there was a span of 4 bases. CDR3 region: CATSVRDTQYF. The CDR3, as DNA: TGTGCCACCAGTGTTAGAGATACGCAGTATTTT.